What follows are 15 T cell receptor beta chains derived from one specimen sequenced in a study of CD8 T cells in Susac syndrome. The authors reverse transcribed roughly 0.45 to 1 ug RNA with random hexamers. TCRdb redid the calling of the immunoSEQ multiplex PCR reads with MiXCR, one entry per CDR3 protein. The sample includes 160,000 or so distinct CDR3 sequences, around 95% seen only once; the top ten take 0.16%. Sequencing used CD4+ T cells from PBMCs. All receptors come from a human donor with Susac syndrome.

V usage is TRBV12-3 or TRBV12-4 and J usage is TRBJ1-5; D might be TRBD1 (6 bases). V lost 11 bases, J lost 7 bases, and 18 bases lay in between. The CDR3 is 13 amino acids. The CDR3: CAPRLGGHQPQHF. The CDR3 DNA sequence: TGTGCCCCCAGGCTCGGGGGGCACCAGCCCCAGCATTTT.

The gene calls are TRBV29-1 and TRBJ2-5; D is perhaps TRBD1 or TRBD2 (5 bases each). The CDR3 is made up of 14 amino acids. Germline values: CDR1 SQVTM, CDR2 ANQGSEA. Trimming shortened V by 6 bases and J by 2 bases, and 16 bases separated the two germline ends. The CDR3 nucleotides are TGCAGCGTCGACCGGGGCTCGGGGCAAGAGACCCAGTACTTC. This encodes CSVDRGSGQETQYF.

This sequence joins TRBV6-6 and TRBJ2-7; either TRBD1 or TRBD2 may supply D (6 bases each). Per the germline V gene, CDR1 is MNHNY and CDR2 is SVGAGI (reference sequence). V dropped 8 bases and J dropped 1 base, with 15 bases sitting between them. This CDR3 spans 14 amino acids. CDR3 protein: CASCLGGASYEQYF. CDR3 nucleotides: TGTGCCAGCTGTTTGGGGGGCGCGTCCTACGAGCAGTACTTC.

This rearrangement joins TRBV9 to TRBJ1-6; perhaps TRBD1 as D (5 bases). Germline V gene data show CDR1 as SGDLS and CDR2 as YYNGEE. There are 15 residues in the CDR3. The V and J ends lost 0 bases and 5 bases respectively, with 9 bases between them. The CDR3, as DNA: TGTGCCAGCAGCGTAGTAGGGGCGGATAATTCACCCCTCCACTTT. Translation gives CASSVVGADNSPLHF.

In its sample, this clonotype was seen once. The genes are TRBV4-1 and TRBJ1-3; a possible D gene is TRBD1 (6 bases). The germline V gene has CDR1 MGHRA and CDR2 YSYEKL. The CDR3 runs 16 residues. V was clipped by 4 bases and J by 5 bases, with 18 bases between them. CDR3 region: CASSRPTQGRRNTIYF. In DNA form, the CDR3 reads TGCGCCAGCAGCCGGCCCACACAGGGTAGGCGAAACACCATATATTTT.

This chain uses TRBV4-1 with TRBJ2-5; TRBD1 aligns across 9 bases. Germline V gene sequence: CDR1 MGHRA, CDR2 YSYEKL. J gave up 4 bases and V 0 bases, and 3 bases lay outside the gene matches. The length of the CDR3 is 15 residues. CDR3 loop: CASSQDRTGAETQYF. Written as DNA, the CDR3 is TGCGCCAGCAGCCAAGATCGGACAGGGGCAGAGACCCAGTACTTC.

This chain uses TRBV6-5 with TRBJ1-2; TRBD1 matches at 11 bases. This CDR3 contains 15 residues. CDR1 is MNHEY and CDR2 is SVGAGI in the germline V gene. V lost 8 bases, J lost 0 bases, and 5 bases stayed unmatched. CDR3 loop: CASGDRGGANYGYTF. The CDR3 coding sequence is TGTGCCAGCGGGGACAGGGGGGGAGCTAACTATGGCTACACCTTC.

The gene calls are TRBV6-5 and TRBJ1-3, with a weak D call TRBD1 (5 bases). CDR1 is MNHEY and CDR2 is SVGAGI in the germline V gene. The CDR3 has 13 residues. V lost 8 bases and J lost 4, with 12 bases in between. CDR3 region: CASWGGSGNTIYF. The CDR3 coding sequence is TGTGCCAGCTGGGGCGGGTCGGGAAACACCATATATTTT.

The J gene is TRBJ2-3, the V gene TRBV9; D is unresolved. V shed 4 bases and J shed 6 bases, with 12 bases lying between them. The CDR3 loop spans 13 amino acids. Germline V gene sequence: CDR1 SGDLS, CDR2 YYNGEE. CDR3 DNA: TGTGCCAGCAGCAAAAATACGGTTGATACGCAGTATTTT. Its protein is CASSKNTVDTQYF. Filled out from reference TRBV9 and TRBJ2-3, the complete variable domain reads DSGVTQTPKHLITATGQRVTLRCSPRSGDLSVYWYQQSLDQGLQFLIQYYNGEERAKGNILERFSAQQFPDLHSELNLSSLELGDSALYFCASSKNTVDTQYFGPGTRLTVL.

V and J are TRBV20-1 and TRBJ2-3, with 8 nucleotides matching TRBD1. The CDR3 extends over 14 amino acids. Germline-derived CDR1 and CDR2 are DFQATT and SNEGSKA (reference sequence). The V and J ends lost 6 bases and 0 bases, in that order; junction bases with no gene match: 5. CDR3 coding DNA: TGCAGTGCGCCGACAGGGGTCAGCACAGATACGCAGTATTTT. This encodes CSAPTGVSTDTQYF.

The genes are TRBV29-1 and TRBJ2-7; D may be TRBD1 (6 bases). V was shortened by 5 bases and J by 4 bases, with 9 bases between the two germline ends. This CDR3 has 11 residues. Germline CDR1 SQVTM, CDR2 ANQGSEA. DNA for the CDR3: TGCAGCGTTCACCAGGGGTACGAGCAGTACTTC. Encoded protein: CSVHQGYEQYF.

The chain has TRBV15 and TRBJ2-2; maybe TRBD2 (5 bases). CDR1 and CDR2 from the germline V gene are LNHNV and YYDKDF (reference sequence). V was cut by 5 bases and J by 5 bases, with 12 bases left in between. The CDR3 length is 14 residues. The DNA of the CDR3 is TGTGCCACCAGCCATTTACGGGAAACCGGGGAGCTGTTTTTT. It translates to CATSHLRETGELFF.

This chain joins TRBV18 and TRBJ2-5; 7 bases agree with TRBD1. The CDR3 extends over 16 amino acids. The V segment lost 1 base and the J segment 2 bases; nucleotides outside the gene matches: 7. Per germline, CDR1 KGHSH and CDR2 LQKENI. CDR3 loop: CASSPLGTVRQETQYF. The CDR3 DNA follows: TGTGCCAGCTCACCACTCGGGACAGTCAGACAAGAGACCCAGTACTTC. Full variable domain (outside the CDR3, taken from reference TRBV18 and TRBJ2-5): NAGVMQNPRHLVRRRGQEARLRCSPMKGHSHVYWYRQLPEEGLKFMVYLQKENIIDESGMPKERFSAEFPKEGPSILRIQQVVRGDSAAYFCASSPLGTVRQETQYFGPGTRLLVL.

J is TRBJ1-3 and V is TRBV3-1, with D unclear. Germline V gives CDR1 LGHDT, CDR2 YNNKEL (reference sequence). The CDR3 sequence is 12 residues long. V was trimmed by 8 bases and J by 2 bases, leaving 7 bases between them. CDR3 region: CASSFAGNTIYF. DNA for the CDR3: TGTGCCAGCTCCTTCGCTGGAAACACCATATATTTT.

This chain connects TRBV4-2 to TRBJ1-6; 9 positions agree with TRBD1. V lost 2 bases, J lost 5 bases, and 7 bases stayed unmatched. The germline V gene has CDR1 LGHNA and CDR2 YNFKEQ. CDR3 size: 17 residues. This CDR3 reads CASSQSTGTGNNSPLHF. Written as DNA, the CDR3 is TGTGCCAGCAGCCAATCTACCGGGACAGGGAATAATTCACCCCTCCACTTT.